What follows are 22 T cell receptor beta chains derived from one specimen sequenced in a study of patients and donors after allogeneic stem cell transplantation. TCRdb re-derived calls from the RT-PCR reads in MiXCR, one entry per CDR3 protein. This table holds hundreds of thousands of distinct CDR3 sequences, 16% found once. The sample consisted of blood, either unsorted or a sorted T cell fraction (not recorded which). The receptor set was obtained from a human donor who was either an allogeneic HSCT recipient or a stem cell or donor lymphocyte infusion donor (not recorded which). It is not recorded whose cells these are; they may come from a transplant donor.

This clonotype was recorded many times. This CDR3 reads CAISSRDISSYEQYF. The CDR3 DNA reads TGTGCCATCAGTTCCCGGGACATAAGCTCCTACGAGCAGTACTTC. The rearrangement links TRBV10-3 to TRBJ2-7, with D possibly matching TRBD1 (6 bases). The V end was cut by 5 bases, the J end by 0 bases, with 14 bases between. This CDR3 is built from 15 residues. Germline CDR1 ENHRY, CDR2 SYGVKD.

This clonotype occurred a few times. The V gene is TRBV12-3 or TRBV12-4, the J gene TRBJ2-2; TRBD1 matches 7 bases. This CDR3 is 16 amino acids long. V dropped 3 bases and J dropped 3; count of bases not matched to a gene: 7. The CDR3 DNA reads TGTGCCAGCAGTTTTTGGGGACAGATCTACACCGGGGAGCTGTTTTTT. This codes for CASSFWGQIYTGELFF.

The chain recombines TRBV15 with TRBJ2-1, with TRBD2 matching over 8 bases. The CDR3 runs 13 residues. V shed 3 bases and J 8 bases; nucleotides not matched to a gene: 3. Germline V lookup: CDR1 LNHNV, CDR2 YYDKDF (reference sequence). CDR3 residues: CATSSGGAHEQFF. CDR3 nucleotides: TGTGCCACCAGCAGCGGGGGGGCCCATGAGCAGTTCTTC.

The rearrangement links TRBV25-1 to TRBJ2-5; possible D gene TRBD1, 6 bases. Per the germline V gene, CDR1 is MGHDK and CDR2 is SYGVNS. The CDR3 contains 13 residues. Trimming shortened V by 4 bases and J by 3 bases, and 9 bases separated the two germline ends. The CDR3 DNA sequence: TGTGCCAGCAGTGTCTACAGGGAAGAGACCCAGTACTTC. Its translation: CASSVYREETQYF.

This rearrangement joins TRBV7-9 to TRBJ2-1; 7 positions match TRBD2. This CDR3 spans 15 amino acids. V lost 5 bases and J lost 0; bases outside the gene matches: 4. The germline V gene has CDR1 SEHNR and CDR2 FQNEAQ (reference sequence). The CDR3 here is CASSESGTSYNEQFF. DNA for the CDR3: TGTGCCAGCAGCGAGAGCGGGACCTCCTACAATGAGCAGTTCTTC.

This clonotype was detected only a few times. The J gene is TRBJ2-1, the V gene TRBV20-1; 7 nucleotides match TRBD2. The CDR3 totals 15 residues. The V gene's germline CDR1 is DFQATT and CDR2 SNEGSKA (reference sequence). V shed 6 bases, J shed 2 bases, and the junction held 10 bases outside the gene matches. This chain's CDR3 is CSAEPALAAYNEQFF. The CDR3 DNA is TGCAGTGCCGAGCCAGCCCTAGCGGCCTACAATGAGCAGTTCTTC.

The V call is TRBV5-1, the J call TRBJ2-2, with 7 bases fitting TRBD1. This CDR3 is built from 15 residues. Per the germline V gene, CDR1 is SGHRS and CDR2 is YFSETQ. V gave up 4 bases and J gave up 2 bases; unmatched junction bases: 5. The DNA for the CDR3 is TGCGCCAGCAGCCAACAGGGGAGTAACACCGGGGAGCTGTTTTTT. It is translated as CASSQQGSNTGELFF.

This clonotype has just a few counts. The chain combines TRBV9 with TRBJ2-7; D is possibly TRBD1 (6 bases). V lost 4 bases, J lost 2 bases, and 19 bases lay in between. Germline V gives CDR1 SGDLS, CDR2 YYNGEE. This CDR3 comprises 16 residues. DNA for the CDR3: TGTGCCAGCAGCTCACGTTCGGGGACACCCACCTACGAGCAGTACTTC. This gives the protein CASSSRSGTPTYEQYF.

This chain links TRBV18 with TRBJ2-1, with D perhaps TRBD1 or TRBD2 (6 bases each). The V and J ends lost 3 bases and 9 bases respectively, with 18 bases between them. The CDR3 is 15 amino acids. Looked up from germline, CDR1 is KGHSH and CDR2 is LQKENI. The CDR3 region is CASSPCRDGGCEQFF. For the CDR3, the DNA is TGTGCCAGCTCACCTTGTAGAGACGGGGGCTGTGAGCAGTTCTTC.

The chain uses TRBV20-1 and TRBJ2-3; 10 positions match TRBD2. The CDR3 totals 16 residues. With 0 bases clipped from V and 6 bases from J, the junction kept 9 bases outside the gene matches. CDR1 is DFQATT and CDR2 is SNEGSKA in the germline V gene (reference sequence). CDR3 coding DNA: TGCAGTGCTAGAGATGAGGCACTAGCGGGGTTGGATACGCAGTATTTT. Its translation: CSARDEALAGLDTQYF.

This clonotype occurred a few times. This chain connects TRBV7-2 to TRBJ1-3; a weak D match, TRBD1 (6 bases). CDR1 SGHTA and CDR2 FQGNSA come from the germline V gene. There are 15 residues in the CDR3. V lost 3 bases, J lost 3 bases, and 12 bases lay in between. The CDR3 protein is CASSLETGIGNTIYF. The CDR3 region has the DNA TGTGCCAGCAGCTTGGAAACAGGGATTGGAAACACCATATATTTT.

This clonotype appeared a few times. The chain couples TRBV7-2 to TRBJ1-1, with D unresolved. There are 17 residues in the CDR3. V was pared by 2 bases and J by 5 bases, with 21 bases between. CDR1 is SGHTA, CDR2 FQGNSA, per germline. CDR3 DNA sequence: TGTGCCAGCAGCTTATTTGGTCTGGAAAGTTTGGGTACTGAAGCTTTCTTT. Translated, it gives CASSLFGLESLGTEAFF.

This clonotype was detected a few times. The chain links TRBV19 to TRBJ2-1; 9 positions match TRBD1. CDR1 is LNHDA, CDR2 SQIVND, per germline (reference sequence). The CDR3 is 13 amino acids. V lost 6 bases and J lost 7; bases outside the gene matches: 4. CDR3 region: CASRGQGGNEQFF. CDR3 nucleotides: TGTGCCAGTAGGGGACAGGGAGGAAATGAGCAGTTCTTC. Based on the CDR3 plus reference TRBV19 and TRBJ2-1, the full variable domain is DGGITQSPKYLFRKEGQNVTLSCEQNLNHDAMYWYRQDPGQGLRLIYYSQIVNDFQKGDIAEGYSVSREKKESFPLTVTSAQKNPTAFYLCASRGQGGNEQFFGPGTRLTVL.

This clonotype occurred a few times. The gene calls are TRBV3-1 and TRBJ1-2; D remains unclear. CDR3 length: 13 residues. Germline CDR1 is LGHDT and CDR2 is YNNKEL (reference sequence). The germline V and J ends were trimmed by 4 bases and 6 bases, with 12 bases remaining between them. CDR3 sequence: CASSPIPGDGYTF. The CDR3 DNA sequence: TGTGCCAGCAGCCCTATCCCGGGAGATGGCTACACCTTC.

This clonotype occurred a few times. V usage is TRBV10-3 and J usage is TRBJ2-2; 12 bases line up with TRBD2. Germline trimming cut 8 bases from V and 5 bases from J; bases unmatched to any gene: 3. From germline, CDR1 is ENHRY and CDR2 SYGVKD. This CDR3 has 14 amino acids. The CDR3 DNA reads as TGTGCCATCGCCGGGACTAGCGGGACCGGGGAGCTGTTTTTT. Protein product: CAIAGTSGTGELFF.

This CDR3 is CASSSAGWKETQYF. In DNA, the CDR3 is TGTGCCAGCAGTTCGGCGGGGTGGAAGGAGACCCAGTACTTC. The chain is built from TRBV27 and TRBJ2-5; TRBD2 is a possible D gene (6 bases). Germline CDR1 MNHEY, CDR2 SMNVEV (reference sequence). The CDR3 sequence is 14 residues long. The V end lost 4 bases, the J end lost 5 bases, and 14 bases lay between the germline ends.

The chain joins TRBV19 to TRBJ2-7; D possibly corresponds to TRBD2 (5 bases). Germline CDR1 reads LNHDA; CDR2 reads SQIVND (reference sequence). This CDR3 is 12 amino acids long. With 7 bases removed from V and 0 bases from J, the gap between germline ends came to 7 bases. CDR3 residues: CASKRPSYEQYF. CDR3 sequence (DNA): TGTGCCAGTAAGCGGCCCTCCTACGAGCAGTACTTC.

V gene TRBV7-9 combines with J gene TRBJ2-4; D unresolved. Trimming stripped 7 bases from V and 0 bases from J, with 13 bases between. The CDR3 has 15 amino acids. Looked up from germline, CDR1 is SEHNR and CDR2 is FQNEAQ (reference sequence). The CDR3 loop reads CASTSKTLAKNIQYF. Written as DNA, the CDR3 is TGTGCCAGCACTTCTAAAACTCTAGCCAAAAACATTCAGTACTTC.

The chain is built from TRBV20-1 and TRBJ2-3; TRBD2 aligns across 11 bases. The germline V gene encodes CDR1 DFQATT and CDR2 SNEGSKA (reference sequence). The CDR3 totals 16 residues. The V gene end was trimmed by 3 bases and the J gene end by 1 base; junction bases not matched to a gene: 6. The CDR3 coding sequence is TGCAGTGCTAGCCCCGGACTAGCGGGCGGCACAGATACGCAGTATTTT. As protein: CSASPGLAGGTDTQYF.

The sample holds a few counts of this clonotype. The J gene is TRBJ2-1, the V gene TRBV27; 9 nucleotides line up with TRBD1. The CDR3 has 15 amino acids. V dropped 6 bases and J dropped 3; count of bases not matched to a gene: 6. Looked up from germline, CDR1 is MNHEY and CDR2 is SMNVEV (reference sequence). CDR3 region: CASSPGTGYYNEQFF. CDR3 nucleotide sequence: TGTGCCAGCAGCCCCGGGACAGGGTACTACAATGAGCAGTTCTTC.

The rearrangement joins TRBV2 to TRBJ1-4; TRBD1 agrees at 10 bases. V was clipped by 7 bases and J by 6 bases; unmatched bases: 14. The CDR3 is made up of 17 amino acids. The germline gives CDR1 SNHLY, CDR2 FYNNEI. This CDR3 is CASTPMIWTGGDEKLFF. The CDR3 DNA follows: TGTGCCAGCACTCCGATGATTTGGACAGGGGGAGATGAAAAACTGTTTTTT.

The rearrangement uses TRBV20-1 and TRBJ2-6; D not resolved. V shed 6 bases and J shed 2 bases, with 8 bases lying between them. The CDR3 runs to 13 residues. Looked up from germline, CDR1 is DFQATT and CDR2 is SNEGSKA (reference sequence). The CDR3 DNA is TGCAGTGCCGAGCGCCCTGGGGCCAACGTCCTGACTTTC. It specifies CSAERPGANVLTF.